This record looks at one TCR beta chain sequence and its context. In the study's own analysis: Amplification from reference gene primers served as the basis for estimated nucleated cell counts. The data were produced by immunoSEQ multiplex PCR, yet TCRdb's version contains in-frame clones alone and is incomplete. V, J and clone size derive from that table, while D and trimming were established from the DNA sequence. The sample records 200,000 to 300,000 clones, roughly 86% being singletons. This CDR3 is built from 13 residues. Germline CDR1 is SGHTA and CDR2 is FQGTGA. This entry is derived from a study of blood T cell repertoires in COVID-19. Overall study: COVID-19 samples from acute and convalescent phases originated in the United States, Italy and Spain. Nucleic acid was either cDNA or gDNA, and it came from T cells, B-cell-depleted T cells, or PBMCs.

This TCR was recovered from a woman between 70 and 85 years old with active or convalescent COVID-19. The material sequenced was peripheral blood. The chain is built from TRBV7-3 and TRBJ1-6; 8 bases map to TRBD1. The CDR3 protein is CASRGRGPSPLHF. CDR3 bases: TGTGCAAGTCGGGGCAGGGGGCCTTCACCCCTCCACTTT.